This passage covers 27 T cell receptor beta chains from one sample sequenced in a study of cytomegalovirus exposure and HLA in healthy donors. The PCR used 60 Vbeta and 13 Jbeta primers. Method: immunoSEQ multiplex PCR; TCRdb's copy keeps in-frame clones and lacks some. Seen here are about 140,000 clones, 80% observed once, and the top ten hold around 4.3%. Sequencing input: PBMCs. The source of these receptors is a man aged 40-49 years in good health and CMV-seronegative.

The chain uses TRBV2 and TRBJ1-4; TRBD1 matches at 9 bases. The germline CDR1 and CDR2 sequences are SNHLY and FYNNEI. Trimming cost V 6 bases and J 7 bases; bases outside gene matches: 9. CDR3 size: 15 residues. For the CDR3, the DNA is TGTGCCAGCAGGCCACAGGGGGCCCTGGGTGAAAAACTGTTTTTT. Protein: CASRPQGALGEKLFF.

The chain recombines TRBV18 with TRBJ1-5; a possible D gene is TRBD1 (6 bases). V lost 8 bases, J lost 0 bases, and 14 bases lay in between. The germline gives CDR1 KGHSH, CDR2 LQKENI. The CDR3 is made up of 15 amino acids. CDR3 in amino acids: CASARQEHSNQPQHF. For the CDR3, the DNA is TGTGCCAGCGCCAGACAGGAACATAGCAATCAGCCCCAGCATTTT.

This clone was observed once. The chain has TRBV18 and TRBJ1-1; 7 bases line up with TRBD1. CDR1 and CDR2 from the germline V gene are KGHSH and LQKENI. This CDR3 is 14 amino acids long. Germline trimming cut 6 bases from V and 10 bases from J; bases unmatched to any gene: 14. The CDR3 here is CASSPTGDIIGAFF. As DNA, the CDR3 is TGTGCCAGCTCCCCTACAGGGGATATAATTGGAGCTTTCTTT.

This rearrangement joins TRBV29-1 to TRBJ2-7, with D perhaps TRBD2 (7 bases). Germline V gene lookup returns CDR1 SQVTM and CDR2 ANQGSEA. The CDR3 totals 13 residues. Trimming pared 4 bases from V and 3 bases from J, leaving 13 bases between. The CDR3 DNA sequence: TGCAGCGTTGCGCGGGGGCTGAGCTACGAGCAGTACTTC. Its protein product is CSVARGLSYEQYF.

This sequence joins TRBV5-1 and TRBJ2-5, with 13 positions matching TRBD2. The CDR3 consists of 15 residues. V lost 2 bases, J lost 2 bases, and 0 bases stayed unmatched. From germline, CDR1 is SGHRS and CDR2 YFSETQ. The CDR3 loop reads CASSLLAGGQETQYF. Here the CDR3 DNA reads TGCGCCAGCAGCTTACTAGCGGGGGGGCAAGAGACCCAGTACTTC.

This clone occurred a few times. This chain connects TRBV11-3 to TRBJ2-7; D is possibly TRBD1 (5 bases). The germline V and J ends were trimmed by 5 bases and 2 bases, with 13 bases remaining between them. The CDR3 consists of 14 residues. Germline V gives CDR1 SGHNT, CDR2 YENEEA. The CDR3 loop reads CASSPYDRPYEQYF. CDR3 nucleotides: TGTGCCAGCAGCCCCTACGACAGACCCTACGAGCAGTACTTC.

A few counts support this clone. This CDR3 is CASSLEWNTDTQYF. In nucleotides, the CDR3 is TGTGCCAGCAGCTTGGAGTGGAACACAGATACGCAGTATTTT. The chain recombines TRBV7-9 with TRBJ2-3; D uncertain. This CDR3 contains 14 residues. V was pared by 3 bases and J by 2 bases, with 9 bases between. CDR1 SEHNR and CDR2 FQNEAQ come from the germline V gene (reference sequence).

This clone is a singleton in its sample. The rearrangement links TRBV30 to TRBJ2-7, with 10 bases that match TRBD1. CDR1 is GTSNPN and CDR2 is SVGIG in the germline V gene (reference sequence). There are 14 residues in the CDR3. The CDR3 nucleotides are TGTGCTACTTCAACAAGACAGGGGGCGTACGAGCAGTACTTC. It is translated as CATSTRQGAYEQYF.

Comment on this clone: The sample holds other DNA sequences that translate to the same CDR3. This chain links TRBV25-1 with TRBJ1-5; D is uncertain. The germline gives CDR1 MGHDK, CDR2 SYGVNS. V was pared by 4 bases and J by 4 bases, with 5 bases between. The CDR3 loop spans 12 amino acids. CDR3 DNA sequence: TGTGCCAGCAGTGGAGCAAATCAGCCCCAGCATTTT. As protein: CASSGANQPQHF.

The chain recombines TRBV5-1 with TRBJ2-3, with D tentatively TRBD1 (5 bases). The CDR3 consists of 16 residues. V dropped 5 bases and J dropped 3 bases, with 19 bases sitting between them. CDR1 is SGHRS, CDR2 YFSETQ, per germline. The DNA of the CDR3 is TGCGCCAGCAGAGGGGTACGTGGCCCCGCGACAGATACGCAGTATTTT. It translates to CASRGVRGPATDTQYF.

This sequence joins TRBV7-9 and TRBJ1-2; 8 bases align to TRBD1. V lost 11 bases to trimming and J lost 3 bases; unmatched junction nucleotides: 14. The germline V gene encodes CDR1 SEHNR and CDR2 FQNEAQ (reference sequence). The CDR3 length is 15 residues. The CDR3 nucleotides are TGTGCCGCCACCGGGACAGGATCCGGAGACTATGGCTACACCTTC. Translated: CAATGTGSGDYGYTF.

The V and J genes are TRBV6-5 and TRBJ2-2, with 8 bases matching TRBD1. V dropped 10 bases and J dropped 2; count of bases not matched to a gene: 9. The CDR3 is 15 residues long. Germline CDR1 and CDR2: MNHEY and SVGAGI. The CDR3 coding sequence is TGTGCCATATCACCAGGGGGCCCAAACACCGGGGAGCTGTTTTTT. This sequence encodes CAISPGGPNTGELFF.

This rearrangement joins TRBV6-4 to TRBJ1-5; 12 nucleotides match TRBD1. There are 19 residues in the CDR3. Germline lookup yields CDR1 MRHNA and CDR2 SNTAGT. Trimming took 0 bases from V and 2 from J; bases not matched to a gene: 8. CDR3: CASSDSRDRGRLGNQPQHF. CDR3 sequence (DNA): TGTGCCAGCAGTGACTCGAGGGACAGGGGGCGCTTAGGCAATCAGCCCCAGCATTTT.

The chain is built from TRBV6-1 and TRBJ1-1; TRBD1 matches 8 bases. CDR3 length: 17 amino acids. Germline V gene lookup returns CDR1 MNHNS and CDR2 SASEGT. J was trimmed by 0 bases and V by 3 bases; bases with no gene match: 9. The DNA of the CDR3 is TGTGCCAGCAGTGACCGGGACAGGTGGGCCTTGAACACTGAAGCTTTCTTT. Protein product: CASSDRDRWALNTEAFF.

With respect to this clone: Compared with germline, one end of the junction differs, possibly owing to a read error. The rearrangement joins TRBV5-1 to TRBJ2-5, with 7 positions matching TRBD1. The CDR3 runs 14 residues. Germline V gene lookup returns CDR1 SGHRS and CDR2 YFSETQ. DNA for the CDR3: TGCGCCAGCAGCTCTGGGACAGTGCAAGAGAGCCAGTACTTC. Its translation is CASSSGTVQESQYF.

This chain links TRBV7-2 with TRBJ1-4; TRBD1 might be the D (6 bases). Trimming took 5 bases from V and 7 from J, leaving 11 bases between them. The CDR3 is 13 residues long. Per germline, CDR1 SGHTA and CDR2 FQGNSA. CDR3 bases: TGTGCCAGCAGCCCAGGACAGTCTGAAAAACTGTTTTTT. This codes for CASSPGQSEKLFF.

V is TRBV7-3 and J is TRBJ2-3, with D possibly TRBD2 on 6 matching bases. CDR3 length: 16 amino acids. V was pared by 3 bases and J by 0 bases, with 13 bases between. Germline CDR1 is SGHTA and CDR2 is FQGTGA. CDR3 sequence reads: CASSLVGGWSTDTQYF. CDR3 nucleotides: TGTGCCAGCAGCTTGGTCGGGGGATGGAGCACAGATACGCAGTATTTT.

The CDR3 nucleotides read TGTGCCAGCAGCTTAGCGGGGGGACAGGGTTCTGAAGCTTTCTTT. Its translation is CASSLAGGQGSEAFF. This chain uses TRBV7-2 with TRBJ1-1; 9 bases line up with TRBD1. The CDR3 is 15 amino acids. V was clipped by 0 bases and J by 6 bases; unmatched bases: 5. CDR1 SGHTA and CDR2 FQGNSA come from the germline V gene.

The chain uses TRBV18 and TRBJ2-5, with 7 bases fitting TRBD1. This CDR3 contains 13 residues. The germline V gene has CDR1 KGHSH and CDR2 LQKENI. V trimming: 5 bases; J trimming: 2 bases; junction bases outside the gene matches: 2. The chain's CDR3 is CASSKGQQETQYF. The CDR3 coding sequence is TGTGCCAGCTCAAAGGGACAGCAAGAGACCCAGTACTTC.

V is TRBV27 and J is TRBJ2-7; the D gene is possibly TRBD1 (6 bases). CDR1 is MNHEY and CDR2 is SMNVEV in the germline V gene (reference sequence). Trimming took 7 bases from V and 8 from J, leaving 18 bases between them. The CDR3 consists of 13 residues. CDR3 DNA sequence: TGTGCCAGCACCCGGGGACGACAGGCAAAGCAGTACTTC. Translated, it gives CASTRGRQAKQYF.

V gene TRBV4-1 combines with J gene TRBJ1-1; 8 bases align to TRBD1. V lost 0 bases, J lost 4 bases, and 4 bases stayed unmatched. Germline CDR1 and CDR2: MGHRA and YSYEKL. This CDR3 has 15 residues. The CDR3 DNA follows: TGCGCCAGCAGCCAAGAGGGACAGGCTAGCACTGAAGCTTTCTTT. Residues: CASSQEGQASTEAFF.

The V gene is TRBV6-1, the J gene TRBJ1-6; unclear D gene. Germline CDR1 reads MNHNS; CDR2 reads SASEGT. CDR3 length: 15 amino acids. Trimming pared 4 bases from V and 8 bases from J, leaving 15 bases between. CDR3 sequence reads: CASSGARGNDSPLHF. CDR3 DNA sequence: TGTGCCAGCAGTGGGGCCCGGGGTAACGATTCACCCCTCCACTTT.

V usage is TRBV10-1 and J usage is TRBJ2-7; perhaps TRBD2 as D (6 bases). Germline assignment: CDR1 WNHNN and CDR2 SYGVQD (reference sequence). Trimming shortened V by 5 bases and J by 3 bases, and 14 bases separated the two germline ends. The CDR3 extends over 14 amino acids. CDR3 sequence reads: CASSKTGVLYEQYF. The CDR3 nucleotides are TGCGCCAGCAGTAAAACGGGGGTCCTCTACGAGCAGTACTTC.

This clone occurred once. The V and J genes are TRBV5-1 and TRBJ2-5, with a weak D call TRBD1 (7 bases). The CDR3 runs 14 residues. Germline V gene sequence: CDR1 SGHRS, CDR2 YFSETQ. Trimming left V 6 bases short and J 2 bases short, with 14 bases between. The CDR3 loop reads CASTTQGGQETQYF. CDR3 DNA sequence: TGCGCCAGCACCACCCAGGGGGGACAAGAGACCCAGTACTTC.

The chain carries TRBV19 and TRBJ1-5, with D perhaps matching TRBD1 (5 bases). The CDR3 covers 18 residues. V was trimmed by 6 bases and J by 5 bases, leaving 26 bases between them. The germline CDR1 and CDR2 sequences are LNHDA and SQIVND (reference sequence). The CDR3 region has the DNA TGTGCCAGTAGAGTCCCTAGGGGTCTCGGGCAAAAGGATCAGCCCCAGCATTTT. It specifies CASRVPRGLGQKDQPQHF.

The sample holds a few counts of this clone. CDR3 sequence: CASSLVATQETQYF. As DNA, the CDR3 is TGTGCCAGCAGCTTAGTAGCGACACAAGAGACCCAGTACTTC. The V gene is TRBV7-9, the J gene TRBJ2-5, with D perhaps matching TRBD2 (5 bases). The CDR3 is 14 residues long. The germline V and J ends were trimmed by 1 base and 2 bases, with 8 bases remaining between them. Germline V gives CDR1 SEHNR, CDR2 FQNEAQ (reference sequence).

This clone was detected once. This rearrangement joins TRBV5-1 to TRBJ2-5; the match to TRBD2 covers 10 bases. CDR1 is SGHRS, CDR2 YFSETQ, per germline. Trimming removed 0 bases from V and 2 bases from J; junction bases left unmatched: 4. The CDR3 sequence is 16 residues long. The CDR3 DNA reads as TGCGCCAGCAGCTTGGCCGGGACTAGCGCGCAAGAGACCCAGTACTTC. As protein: CASSLAGTSAQETQYF.